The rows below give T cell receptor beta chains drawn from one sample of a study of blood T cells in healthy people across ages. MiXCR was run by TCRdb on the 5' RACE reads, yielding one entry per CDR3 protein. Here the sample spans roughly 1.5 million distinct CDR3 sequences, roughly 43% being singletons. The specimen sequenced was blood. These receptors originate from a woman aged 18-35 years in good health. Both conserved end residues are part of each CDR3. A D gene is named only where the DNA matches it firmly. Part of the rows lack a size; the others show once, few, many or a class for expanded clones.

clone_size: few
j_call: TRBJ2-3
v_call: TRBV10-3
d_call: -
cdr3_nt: TGTGCCATCAGGAGGGACGAGAGGGATACGCAGTATTTT
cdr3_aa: CAIRRDERDTQYF

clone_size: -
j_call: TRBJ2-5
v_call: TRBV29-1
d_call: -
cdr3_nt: TGCAGCGTTGAAGTAATAGGGACCCAGTACTTC
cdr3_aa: CSVEVIGTQYF

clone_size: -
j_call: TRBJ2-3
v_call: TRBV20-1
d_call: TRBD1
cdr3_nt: TGCAGTGCTAGAGATTACAGGGGGCGCACAGATACGCAGTATTTT
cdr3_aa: CSARDYRGRTDTQYF

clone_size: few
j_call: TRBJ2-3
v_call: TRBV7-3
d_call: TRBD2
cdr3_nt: TGTGCCAGCAGCTGGTTAGCGGGAGGGAGCACAGATACGCAGTATTTT
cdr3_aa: CASSWLAGGSTDTQYF

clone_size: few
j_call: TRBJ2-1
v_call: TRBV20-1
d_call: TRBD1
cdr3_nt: TGCAGTGCGCGCCTGGGACAGTGGGGGCAAACGACCTACAATGAGCAGTTCTTC
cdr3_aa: CSARLGQWGQTTYNEQFF

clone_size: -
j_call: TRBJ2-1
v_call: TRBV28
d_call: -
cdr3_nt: TGTGCCAGCAGGGACAGCAAAACCTACAATGAGCAGTTCTTC
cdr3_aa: CASRDSKTYNEQFF

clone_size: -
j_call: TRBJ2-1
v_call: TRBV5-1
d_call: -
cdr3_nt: TGCGCCAGCAGGGCTGCCAGCAGAGGGGAGCAGTTCTTC
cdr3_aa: CASRAASRGEQFF

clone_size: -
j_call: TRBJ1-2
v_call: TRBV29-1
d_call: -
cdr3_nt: TGCAGCGTTCTGCGGACCTATGGCTACACCTTC
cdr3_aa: CSVLRTYGYTF

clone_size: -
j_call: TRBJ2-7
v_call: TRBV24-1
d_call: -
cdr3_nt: TGTGCCACCAGTGATTCCTACAATGAGCAGTACTTC
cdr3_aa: CATSDSYNEQYF

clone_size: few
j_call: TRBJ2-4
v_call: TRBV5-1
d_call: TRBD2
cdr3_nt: TGCGCCAGCAGCTCGACTAGCGGGGCTCTAGCCAAAAACATTCAGTACTTC
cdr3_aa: CASSSTSGALAKNIQYF

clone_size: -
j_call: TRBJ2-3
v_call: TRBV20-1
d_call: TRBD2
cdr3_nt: TGCAGTGCTAGCAGCGGGGAGGTAACAGATACGCAGTATTTT
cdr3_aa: CSASSGEVTDTQYF

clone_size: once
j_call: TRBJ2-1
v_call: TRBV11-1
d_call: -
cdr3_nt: TGTGCCAGCAGCTTATCGGGGCGGATCATATCATCTGAGCAGTTCTTC
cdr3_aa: CASSLSGRIISSEQFF

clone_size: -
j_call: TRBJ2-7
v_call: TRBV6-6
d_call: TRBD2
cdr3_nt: TGTGCCAGCAGCCCCCGCACTAGCGGGTGGCACTACGAGCAGTACTTC
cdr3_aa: CASSPRTSGWHYEQYF

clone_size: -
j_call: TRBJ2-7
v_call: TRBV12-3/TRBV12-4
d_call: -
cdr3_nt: TGTGCCAGCAGTTTTGGGGGGCGGGAGTACGAGCAGTACTTC
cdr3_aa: CASSFGGREYEQYF

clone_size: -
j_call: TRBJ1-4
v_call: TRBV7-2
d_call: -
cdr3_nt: TGTGCCAGCAGCCAAACGGGGCCCTTTCCAGAAAAACTGTTTTTT
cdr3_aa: CASSQTGPFPEKLFF

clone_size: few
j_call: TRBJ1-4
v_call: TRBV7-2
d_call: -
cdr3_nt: TGTGCCAGCAGCGGGGGGGTATGGGAAAAACTGTTTTTT
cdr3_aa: CASSGGVWEKLFF

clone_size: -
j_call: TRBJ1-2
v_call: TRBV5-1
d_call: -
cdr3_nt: TGCGCCAGCAGCTTCCGGGATCTTTATGGCTACACCTTC
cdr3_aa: CASSFRDLYGYTF

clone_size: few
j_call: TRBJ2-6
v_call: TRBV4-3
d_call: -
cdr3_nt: TGCGCCGGCAGCCAAGAAGGGGGTACTGGGGCCAACGTCCTGACTTTC
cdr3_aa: CAGSQEGGTGANVLTF

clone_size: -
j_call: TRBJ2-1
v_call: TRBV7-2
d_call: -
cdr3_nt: TGTGCCAGCAGCTTCAGTCAGGTGCAGTTCTTC
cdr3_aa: CASSFSQVQFF

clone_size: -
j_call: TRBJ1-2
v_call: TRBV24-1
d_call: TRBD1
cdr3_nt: TGTGCCACCAGTGACCCCGTCAGGGGGGGGAATGGCTACACCTTC
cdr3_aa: CATSDPVRGGNGYTF

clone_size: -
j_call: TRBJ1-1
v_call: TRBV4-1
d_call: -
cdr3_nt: TGCGCCAGCAGCCCCCTGGGGGGAGGGGAAAGGACTGAAGCTTTCTTT
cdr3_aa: CASSPLGGGERTEAFF

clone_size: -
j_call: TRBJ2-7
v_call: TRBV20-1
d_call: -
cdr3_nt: TGCAGTGCTAGAGCCTTCAAGGTTTCCTCCTACGAGCAGTACTTC
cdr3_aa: CSARAFKVSSYEQYF

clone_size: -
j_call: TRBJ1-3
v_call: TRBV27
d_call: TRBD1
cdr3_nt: TGTGCCAGCAGTTGCCTGGTGGGACAGCCTGAGGAAAACACCATATATTTT
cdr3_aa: CASSCLVGQPEENTIYF

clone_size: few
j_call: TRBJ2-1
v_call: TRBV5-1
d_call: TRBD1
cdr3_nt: TGCGCCAGCAGCTTCGTGGGACAGGGGGTTAATGAGCAGTTCTTC
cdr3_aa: CASSFVGQGVNEQFF

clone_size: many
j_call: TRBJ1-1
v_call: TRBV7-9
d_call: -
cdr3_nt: TGTGCCAGCAGCCTGCCCGGACTGAACACTGAAGCTTTCTTT
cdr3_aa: CASSLPGLNTEAFF

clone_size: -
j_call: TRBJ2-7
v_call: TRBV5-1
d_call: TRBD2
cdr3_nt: TGCGCCAGCAGCTCCGGGACTAGCGGGAGAGGTGAGCAGTACTTC
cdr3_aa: CASSSGTSGRGEQYF

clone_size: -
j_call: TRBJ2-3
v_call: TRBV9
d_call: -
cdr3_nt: TGTGCCAGCAGCGTAGGGTCAGGCACGCAGTATTTT
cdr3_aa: CASSVGSGTQYF

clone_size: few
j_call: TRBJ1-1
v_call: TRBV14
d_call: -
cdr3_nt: TGTGCCAGCAGCCGGGGACGGATTGGAGGCAAAAACACTGAAGCTTTCTTT
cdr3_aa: CASSRGRIGGKNTEAFF

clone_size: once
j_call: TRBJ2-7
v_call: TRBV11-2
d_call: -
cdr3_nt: TGTGCCAGCAGCTCGCCGACACGTACCTCCGAGCAGTACTTC
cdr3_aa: CASSSPTRTSEQYF

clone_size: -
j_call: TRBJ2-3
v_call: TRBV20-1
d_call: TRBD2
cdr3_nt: TGCAGCGCTAGAGTCCCCCTAGCGGGAGGCGCGTTCCTCACAGATACGCAGTATTTT
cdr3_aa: CSARVPLAGGAFLTDTQYF

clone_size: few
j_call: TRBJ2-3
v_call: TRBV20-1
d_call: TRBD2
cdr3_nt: TGCAGTGCCCCACCTAGCGGGAGGACAGATACGCAGTATTTT
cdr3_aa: CSAPPSGRTDTQYF

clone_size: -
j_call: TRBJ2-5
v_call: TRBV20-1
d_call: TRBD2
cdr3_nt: TGCAGTGCTAGACCCGGGGGGTCCTGGGGAGAGACCCAGTACTTC
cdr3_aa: CSARPGGSWGETQYF

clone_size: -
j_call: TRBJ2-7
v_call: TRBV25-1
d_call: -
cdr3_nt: TGTGCCAGCACCGGCCAGGCGAACTACGAGCAGTACTTC
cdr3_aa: CASTGQANYEQYF

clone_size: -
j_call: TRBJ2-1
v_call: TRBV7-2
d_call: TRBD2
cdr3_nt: TGTGCCAGCAGCGGGGCTAGCGGGAGAAAGGATGAGCAGTTCTTC
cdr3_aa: CASSGASGRKDEQFF

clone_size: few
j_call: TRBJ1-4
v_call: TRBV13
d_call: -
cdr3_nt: TGTGCCAGCAGCATGGACCGGTTCGGGTCCGGTAATGAAAAACTGTTTTTT
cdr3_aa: CASSMDRFGSGNEKLFF

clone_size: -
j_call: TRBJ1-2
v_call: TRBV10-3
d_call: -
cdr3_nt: TGTGCCATCAATGGACAGCCCCACCTAGACTACACCTTC
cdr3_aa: CAINGQPHLDYTF

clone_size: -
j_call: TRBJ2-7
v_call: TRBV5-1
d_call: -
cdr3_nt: TGCGCCAGCAGCCGGGACTCACGTCCCAGCAGCTCCTACGAGCAGTACTTC
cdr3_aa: CASSRDSRPSSSYEQYF

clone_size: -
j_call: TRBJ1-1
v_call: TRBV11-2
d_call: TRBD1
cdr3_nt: TGTGCCAGCAGAATGAGGACAGGGGGGACTGAAGCTTTCTTT
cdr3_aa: CASRMRTGGTEAFF

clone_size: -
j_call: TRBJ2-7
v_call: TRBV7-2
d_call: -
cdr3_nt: TGTGCCAGCAGCTTAGAATCAGGGACCTACGAGCAGTACTTC
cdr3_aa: CASSLESGTYEQYF

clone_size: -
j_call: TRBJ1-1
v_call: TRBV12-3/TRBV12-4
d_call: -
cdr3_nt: TGTGCCAGCAACGGACAGTCGAACACTGAAGCTTTCTTT
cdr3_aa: CASNGQSNTEAFF

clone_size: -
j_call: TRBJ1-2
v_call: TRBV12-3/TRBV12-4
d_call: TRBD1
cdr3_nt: TGTGCCAGCAGTTTAAGGACAGGGGCTGGTGGCTACACCTTC
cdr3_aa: CASSLRTGAGGYTF

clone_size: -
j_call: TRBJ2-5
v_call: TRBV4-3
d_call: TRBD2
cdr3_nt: TGCGCCAGCAGCCAAGTACTTAGCGGGAGGGCTCGGTACAATGAGCAGTACTTC
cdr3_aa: CASSQVLSGRARYNEQYF

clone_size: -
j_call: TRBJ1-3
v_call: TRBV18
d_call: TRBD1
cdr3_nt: TGTGCCAGCTCACCAGGACAGGGGGCGAGAGGAAACACCATATATTTT
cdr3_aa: CASSPGQGARGNTIYF

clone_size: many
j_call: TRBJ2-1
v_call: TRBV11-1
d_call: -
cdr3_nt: TGTGCCAGCAGCTCCGGATACAATGAGCAGTTCTTC
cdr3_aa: CASSSGYNEQFF

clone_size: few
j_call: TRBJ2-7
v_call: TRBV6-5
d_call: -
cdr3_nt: TGTGCCAGCAGTTACTCTCTGGGTCCCTCCTACGAGCAGTACTTC
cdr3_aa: CASSYSLGPSYEQYF

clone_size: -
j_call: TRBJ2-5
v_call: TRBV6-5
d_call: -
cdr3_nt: TGTGCCAGCAGTTACTCGGTTGTACGAGGAGAGACCCAGTACTTC
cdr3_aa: CASSYSVVRGETQYF

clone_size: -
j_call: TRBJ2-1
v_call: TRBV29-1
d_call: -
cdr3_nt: TGCAGCCCGGGACGAAAAAACGAAAATGAGCAGTTCTTC
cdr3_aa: CSPGRKNENEQFF

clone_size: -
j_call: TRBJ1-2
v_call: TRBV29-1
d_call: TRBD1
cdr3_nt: TGCAGCGTAGGGACAGCCTACGTAAACTATGGCTACACCTTC
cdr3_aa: CSVGTAYVNYGYTF

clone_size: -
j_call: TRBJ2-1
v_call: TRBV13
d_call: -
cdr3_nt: TGTGCCAGCAGCTTAGGCCCGGGCCTGGACACAATCCAGCAGTTCTTC
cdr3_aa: CASSLGPGLDTIQQFF

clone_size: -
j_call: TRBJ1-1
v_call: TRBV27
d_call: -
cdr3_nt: TGTGCCAGCAGTTTGGGTTACCACACCGTAGGGACTGAAGCTTTCTTT
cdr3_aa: CASSLGYHTVGTEAFF

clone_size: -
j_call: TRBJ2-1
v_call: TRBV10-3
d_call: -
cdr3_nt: TGTGCCATCAGCCCCCCTGGGGAGGCCTACAATGAGCAGTTCTTC
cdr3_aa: CAISPPGEAYNEQFF

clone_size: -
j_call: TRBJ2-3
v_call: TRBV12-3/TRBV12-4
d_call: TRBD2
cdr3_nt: TGTGCCAGCAGTACCTACGGGAGGGCCGGAGATACGCAGTATTTT
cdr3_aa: CASSTYGRAGDTQYF

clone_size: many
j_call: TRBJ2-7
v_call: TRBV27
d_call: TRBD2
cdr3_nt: TGTGCCAGCAGTTTAAGTCTAGCGGGAGACTACGAGCAGTACTTC
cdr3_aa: CASSLSLAGDYEQYF

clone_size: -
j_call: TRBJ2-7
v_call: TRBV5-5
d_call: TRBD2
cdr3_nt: TGTGCCAGCAGCTTGGACGCACTAGCGGATTACGAGCAGTACTTC
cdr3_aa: CASSLDALADYEQYF

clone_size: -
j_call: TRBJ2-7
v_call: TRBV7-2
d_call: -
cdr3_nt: TGTGCCAGCAGCTTAATGGGTACAGGGTATAACGAGCAGTACTTC
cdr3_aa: CASSLMGTGYNEQYF

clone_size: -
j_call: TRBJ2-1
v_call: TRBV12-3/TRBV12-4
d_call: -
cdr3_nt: TGTGCCAGCAGATCGGGACTCGACAATGAGCAGTTCTTC
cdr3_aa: CASRSGLDNEQFF